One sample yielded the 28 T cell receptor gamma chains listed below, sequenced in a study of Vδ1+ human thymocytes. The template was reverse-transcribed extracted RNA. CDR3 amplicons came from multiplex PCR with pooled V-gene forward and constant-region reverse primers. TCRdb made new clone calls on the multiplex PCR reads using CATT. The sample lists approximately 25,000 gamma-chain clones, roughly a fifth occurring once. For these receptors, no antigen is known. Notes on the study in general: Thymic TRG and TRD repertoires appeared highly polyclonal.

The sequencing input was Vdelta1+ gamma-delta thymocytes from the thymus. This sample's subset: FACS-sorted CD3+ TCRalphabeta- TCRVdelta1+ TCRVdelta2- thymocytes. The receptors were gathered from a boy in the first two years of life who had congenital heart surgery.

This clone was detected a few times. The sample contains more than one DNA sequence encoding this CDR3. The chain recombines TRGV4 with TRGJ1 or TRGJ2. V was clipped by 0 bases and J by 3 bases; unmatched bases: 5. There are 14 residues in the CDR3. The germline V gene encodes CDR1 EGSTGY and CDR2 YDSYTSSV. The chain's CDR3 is CATWDGRGYYKKLF. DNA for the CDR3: TGTGCCACCTGGGATGGGCGGGGTTATTATAAGAAACTCTTT.

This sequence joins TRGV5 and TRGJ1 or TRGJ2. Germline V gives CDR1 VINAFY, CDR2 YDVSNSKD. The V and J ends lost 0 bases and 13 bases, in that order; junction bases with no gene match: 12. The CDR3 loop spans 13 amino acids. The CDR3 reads CATWDRRNSKKLF. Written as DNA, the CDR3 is TGTGCCACCTGGGACAGGCGGAATTCTAAAAAACTCTTT.

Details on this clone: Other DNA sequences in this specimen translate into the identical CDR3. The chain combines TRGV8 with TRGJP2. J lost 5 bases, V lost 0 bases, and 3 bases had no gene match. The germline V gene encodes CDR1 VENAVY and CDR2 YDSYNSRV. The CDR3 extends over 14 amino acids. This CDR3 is CATWDRLSDWIKTF. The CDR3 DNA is TGTGCCACCTGGGATAGGCTGAGTGATTGGATCAAGACGTTT.

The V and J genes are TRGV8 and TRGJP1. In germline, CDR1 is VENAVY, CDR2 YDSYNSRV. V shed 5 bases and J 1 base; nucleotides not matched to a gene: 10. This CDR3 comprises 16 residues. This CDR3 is CATWADLSTTGWFKIF. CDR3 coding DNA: TGTGCCACCTGGGCTGACTTATCTACCACTGGTTGGTTCAAGATATTT.

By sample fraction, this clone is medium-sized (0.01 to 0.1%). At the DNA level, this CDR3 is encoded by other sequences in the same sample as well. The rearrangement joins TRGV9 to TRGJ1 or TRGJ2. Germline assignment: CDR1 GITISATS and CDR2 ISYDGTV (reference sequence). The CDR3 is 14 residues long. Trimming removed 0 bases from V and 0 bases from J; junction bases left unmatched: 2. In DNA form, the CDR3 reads TGTGCCTTGTGGGAGGTGCGGAATTATTATAAGAAACTCTTT. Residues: CALWEVRNYYKKLF.

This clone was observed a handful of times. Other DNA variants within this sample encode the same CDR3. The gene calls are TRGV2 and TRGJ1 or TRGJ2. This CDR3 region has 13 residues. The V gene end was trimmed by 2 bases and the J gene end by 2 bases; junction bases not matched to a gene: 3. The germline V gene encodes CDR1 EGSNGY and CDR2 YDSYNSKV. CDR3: CATWDAYYYKKLF. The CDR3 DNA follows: TGTGCCACCTGGGACGCCTATTATTATAAGAAACTCTTT.

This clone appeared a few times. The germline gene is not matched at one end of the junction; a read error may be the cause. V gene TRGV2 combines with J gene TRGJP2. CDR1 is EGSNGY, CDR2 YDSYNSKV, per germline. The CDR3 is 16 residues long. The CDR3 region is CAAWDGHRISDWIKTF. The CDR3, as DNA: TGTGCCGCCTGGGACGGGCATCGTATCAGTGATTGGATCAAGACGTTT.

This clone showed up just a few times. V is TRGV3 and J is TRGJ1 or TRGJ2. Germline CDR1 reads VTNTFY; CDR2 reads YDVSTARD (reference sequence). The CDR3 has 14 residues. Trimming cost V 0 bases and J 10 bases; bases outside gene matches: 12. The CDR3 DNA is TGTGCCACCTGGGACAGGCTAAAGGCTTTAAAGAAACTCTTT. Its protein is CATWDRLKALKKLF.

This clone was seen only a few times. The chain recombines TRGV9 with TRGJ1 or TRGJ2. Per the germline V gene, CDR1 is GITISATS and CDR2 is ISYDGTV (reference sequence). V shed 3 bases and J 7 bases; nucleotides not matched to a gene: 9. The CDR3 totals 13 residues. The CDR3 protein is CALWEFVRYKKLF. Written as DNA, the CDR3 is TGTGCCTTGTGGGAGTTCGTCAGGTATAAGAAACTCTTT.

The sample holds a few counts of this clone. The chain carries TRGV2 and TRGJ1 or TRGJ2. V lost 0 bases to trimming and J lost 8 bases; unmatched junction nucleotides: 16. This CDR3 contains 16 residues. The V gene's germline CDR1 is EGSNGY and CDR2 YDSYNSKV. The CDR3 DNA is TGTGCCACCTGGGACGGGCAGCCCGACCGTAACAATAAGAAACTCTTT. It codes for CATWDGQPDRNNKKLF.

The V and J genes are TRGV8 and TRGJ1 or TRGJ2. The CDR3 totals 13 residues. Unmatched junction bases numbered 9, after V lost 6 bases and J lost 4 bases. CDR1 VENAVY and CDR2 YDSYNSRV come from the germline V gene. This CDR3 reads CATWLGPYYKKLF. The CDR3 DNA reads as TGTGCCACCTGGTTAGGGCCATATTATAAGAAACTCTTT.

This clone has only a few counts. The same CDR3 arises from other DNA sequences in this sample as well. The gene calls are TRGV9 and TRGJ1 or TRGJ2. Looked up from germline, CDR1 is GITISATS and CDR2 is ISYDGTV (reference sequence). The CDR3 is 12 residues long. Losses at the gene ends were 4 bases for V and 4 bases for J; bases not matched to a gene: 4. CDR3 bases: TGTGCCTTGTGGGAAAACTATTATAAGAAACTCTTT. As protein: CALWENYYKKLF.

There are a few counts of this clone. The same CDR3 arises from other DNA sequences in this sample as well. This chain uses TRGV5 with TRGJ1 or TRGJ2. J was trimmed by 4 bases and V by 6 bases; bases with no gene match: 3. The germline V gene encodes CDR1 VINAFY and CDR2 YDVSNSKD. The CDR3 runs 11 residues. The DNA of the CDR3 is TGTGCCACCTGGCGCTATTATAAGAAACTCTTT. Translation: CATWRYYKKLF.

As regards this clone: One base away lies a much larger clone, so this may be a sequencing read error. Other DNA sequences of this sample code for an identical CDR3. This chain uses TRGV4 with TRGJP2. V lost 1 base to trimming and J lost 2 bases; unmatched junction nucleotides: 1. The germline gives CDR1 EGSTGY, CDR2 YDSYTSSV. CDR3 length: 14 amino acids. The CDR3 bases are TGTGCCACCTGGGATGGCAGTAGTGATTGGATCAAGACGTTT. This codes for CATWDGSSDWIKTF.

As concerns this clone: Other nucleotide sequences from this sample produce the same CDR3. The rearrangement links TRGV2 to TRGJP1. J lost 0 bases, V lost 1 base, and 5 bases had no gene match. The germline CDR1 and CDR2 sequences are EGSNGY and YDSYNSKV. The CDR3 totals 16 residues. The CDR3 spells CATWDGGYTTGWFKIF. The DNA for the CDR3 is TGTGCCACCTGGGACGGCGGATATACCACTGGTTGGTTCAAGATATTT.

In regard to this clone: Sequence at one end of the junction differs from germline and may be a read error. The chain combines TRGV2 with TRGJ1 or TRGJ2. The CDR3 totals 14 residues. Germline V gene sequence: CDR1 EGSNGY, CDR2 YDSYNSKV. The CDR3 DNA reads TGCGCCACCTGGGACGGGCCGATGAATTATAAGAAACTCTTT. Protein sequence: CATWDGPMNYKKLF.

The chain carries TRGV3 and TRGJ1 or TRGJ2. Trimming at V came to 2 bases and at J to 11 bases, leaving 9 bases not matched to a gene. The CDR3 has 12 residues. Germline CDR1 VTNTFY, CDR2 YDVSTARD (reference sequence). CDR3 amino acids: CATWDMVRQKLF. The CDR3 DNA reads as TGTGCCACCTGGGACATGGTGAGACAGAAACTCTTT.

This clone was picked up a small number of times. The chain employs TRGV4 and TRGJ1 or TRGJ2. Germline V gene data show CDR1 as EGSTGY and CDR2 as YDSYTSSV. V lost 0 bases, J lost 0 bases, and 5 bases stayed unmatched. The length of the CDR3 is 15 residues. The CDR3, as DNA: TGTGCCACCTGGGATGGGCCGGCGAATTATTATAAGAAACTCTTT. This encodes CATWDGPANYYKKLF.

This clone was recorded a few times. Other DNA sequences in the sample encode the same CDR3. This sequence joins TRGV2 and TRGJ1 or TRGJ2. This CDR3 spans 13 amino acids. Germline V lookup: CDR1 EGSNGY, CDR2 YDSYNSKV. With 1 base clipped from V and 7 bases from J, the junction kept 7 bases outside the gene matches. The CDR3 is CATWDGTGYKKLF. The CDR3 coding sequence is TGTGCCACCTGGGACGGCACGGGGTATAAGAAACTCTTT.

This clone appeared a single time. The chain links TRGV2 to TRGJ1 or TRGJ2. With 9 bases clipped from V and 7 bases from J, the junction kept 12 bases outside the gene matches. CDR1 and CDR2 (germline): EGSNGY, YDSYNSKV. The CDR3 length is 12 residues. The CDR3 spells CATDSRDYKKLF. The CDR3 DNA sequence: TGTGCCACCGATTCCCGAGACTATAAGAAACTCTTT.

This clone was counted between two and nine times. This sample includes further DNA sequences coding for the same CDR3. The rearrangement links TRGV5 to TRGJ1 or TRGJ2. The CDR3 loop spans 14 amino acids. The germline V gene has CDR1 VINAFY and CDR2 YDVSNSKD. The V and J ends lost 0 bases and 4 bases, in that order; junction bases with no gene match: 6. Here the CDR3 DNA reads TGTGCCACCTGGGACAGGCCGAGGTATTATAAGAAACTCTTT. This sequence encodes CATWDRPRYYKKLF.

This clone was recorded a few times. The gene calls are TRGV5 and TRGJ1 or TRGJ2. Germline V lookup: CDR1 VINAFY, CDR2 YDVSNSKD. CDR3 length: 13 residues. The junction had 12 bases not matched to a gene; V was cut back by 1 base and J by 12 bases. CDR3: CATWDRGRRGKLF. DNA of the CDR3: TGTGCCACCTGGGACAGAGGGAGGCGCGGGAAACTCTTT.

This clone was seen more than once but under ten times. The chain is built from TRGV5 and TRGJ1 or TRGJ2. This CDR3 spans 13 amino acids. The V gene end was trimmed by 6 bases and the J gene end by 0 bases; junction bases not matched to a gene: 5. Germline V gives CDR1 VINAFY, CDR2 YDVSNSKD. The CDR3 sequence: CATWTPNYYKKLF. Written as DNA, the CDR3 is TGTGCCACCTGGACCCCGAATTATTATAAGAAACTCTTT.

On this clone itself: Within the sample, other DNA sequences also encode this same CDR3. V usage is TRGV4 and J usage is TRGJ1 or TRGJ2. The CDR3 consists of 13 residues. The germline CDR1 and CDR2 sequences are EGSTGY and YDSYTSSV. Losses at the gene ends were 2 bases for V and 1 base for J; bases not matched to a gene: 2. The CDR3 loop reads CATWDVNYYKKLF. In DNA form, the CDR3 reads TGTGCCACCTGGGATGTAAATTATTATAAGAAACTCTTT.

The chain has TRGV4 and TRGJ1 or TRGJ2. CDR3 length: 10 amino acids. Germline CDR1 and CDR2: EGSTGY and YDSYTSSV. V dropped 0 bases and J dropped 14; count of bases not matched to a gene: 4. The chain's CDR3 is CATWDGQELF. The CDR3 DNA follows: TGTGCCACCTGGGATGGGCAAGAACTCTTT.

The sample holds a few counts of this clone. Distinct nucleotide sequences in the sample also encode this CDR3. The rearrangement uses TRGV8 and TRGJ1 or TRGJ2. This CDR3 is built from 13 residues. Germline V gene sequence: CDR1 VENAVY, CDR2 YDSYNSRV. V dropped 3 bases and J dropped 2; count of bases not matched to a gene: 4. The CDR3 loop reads CATWDQDYYKKLF. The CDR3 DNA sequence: TGTGCCACCTGGGATCAGGATTATTATAAGAAACTCTTT.

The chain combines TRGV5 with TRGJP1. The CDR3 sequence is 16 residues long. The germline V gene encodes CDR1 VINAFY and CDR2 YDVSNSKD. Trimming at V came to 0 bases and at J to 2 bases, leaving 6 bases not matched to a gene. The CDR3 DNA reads TGTGCCACCTGGGACAGGCCCTGGACCACTGGTTGGTTCAAGATATTT. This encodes CATWDRPWTTGWFKIF.

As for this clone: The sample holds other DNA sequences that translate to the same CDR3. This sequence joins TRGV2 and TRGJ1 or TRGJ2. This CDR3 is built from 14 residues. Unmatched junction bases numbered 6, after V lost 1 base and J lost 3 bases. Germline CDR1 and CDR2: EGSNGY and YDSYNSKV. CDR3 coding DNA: TGTGCCACCTGGGACGGCCCTGGTTATTATAAGAAACTCTTT. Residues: CATWDGPGYYKKLF.